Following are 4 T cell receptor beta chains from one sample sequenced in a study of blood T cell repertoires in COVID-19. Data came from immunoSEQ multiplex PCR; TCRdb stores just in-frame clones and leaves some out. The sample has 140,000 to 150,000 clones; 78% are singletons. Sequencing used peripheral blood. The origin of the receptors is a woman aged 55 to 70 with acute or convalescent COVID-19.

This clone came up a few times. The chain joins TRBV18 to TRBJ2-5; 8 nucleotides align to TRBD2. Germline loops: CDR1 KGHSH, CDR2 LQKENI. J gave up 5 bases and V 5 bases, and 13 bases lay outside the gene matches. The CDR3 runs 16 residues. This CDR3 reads CASSGRQRELSETQYF. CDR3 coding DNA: TGTGCCAGCTCAGGGAGGCAGCGGGAGTTGAGCGAGACCCAGTACTTC.

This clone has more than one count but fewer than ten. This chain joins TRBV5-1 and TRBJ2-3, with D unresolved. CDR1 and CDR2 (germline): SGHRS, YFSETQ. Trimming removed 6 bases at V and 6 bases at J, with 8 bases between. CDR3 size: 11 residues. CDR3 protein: CASKNMDTQYF. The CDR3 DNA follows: TGCGCCAGCAAGAACATGGATACGCAGTATTTT.

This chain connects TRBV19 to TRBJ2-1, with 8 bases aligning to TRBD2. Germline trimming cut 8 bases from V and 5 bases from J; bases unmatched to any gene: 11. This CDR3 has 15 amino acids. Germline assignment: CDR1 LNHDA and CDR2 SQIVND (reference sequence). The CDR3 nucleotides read TGTGCCAGTTGGGACCCCGGGACTAGACACAATGAGCAGTTCTTC. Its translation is CASWDPGTRHNEQFF.

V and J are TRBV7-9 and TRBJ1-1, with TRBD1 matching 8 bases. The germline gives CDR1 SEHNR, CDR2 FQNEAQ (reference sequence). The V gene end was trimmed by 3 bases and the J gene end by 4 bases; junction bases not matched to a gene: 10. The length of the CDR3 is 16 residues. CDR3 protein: CASSLGSGQGFTEAFF. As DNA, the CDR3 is TGTGCCAGCAGCTTGGGGTCTGGACAGGGTTTCACTGAAGCTTTCTTT. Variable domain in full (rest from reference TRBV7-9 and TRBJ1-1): DTGVSQNPRHKITKRGQNVTFRCDPISEHNRLYWYRQTLGQGPEFLTYFQNEAQLEKSRLLSDRFSAERPKGSFSTLEIQRTEQGDSAMYLCASSLGSGQGFTEAFFGQGTRLTVV.